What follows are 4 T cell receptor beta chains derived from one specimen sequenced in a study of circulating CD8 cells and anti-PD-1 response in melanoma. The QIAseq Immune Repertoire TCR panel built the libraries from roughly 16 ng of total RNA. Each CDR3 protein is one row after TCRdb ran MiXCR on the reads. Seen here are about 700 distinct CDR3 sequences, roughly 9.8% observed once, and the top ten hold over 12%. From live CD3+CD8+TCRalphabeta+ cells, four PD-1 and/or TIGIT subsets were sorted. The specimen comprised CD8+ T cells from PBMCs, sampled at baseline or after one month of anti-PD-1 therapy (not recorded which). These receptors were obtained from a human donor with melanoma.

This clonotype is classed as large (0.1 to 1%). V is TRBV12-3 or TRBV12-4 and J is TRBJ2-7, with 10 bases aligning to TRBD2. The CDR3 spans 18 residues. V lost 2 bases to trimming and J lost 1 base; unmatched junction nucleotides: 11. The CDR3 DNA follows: TGTGCCAGCAGTTTACGGGGTAGCGGGGGGTCGGGTTCCTACGAGCAGTACTTC. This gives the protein CASSLRGSGGSGSYEQYF.

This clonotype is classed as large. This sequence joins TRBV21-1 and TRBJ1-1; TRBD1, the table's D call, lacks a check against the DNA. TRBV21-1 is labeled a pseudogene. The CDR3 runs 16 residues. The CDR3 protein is CASSGRDRGLNTEAFF. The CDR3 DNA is TGTGCCAGCAGCGGCCGGGACAGGGGGCTGAACACTGAAGCTTTCTTT.

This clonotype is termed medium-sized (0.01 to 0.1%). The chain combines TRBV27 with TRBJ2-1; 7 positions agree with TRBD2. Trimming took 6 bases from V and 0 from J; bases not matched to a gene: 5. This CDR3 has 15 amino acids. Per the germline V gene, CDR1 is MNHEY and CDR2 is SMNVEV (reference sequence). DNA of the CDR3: TGTGCCAGCAGCCTGGGAGGGAGCTCCTACAATGAGCAGTTCTTC. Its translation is CASSLGGSSYNEQFF.

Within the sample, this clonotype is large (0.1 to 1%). The CDR3 spells CASSDFDGPMFF. CDR3 nucleotide sequence: TGTGCCAGCAGTGACTTCGACGGCCCGATGTTTTTT. The genes are TRBV6-1 and TRBJ2-2; D gene ambiguous. Looked up from germline, CDR1 is MNHNS and CDR2 is SASEGT. Trimming pared 3 bases from V and 15 bases from J, leaving 14 bases between. The CDR3 spans 12 residues.